These T cell receptor beta chains were read from a single sample in a study of blood T cells in healthy people across ages. One entry per CDR3 protein, called by TCRdb with MiXCR from the 5' RACE reads. The sample contains roughly 2 million distinct CDR3 sequences, around 48% of which appear only once. The sample taken for sequencing was blood. These receptors all stem from a woman between 40 and 50 years old in good health. The CDR3 runs from the conserved cysteine through the conserved F or W. D genes are given only for firm matches. Rows give clone size only sometimes, using once, few, many, or a class for an expanded clone.

d_gene	abundance	v_gene	j_gene	CDR3aa	CDR3nt
.	once	TRBV6-5	TRBJ2-7	CASSSYTSSYEQYF	TGTGCCAGCAGTTCTTACACGAGCTCCTACGAGCAGTACTTC
.	.	TRBV2	TRBJ2-5	CASSERAGTQYF	TGTGCCAGCAGTGAAAGGGCGGGGACCCAGTACTTC
.	few	TRBV5-1	TRBJ2-3	CASSLSSATTDTQYF	TGCGCCAGCAGCCTATCTAGCGCCACCACAGATACGCAGTATTTT
.	.	TRBV3-1	TRBJ2-7	CASSQAGGLERYF	TGTGCCAGCAGCCAAGCCGGGGGCCTTGAGCGGTACTTC
.	once	TRBV7-9	TRBJ1-4	CASSLYTGYKEKLFF	TGTGCCAGCAGCTTATATACAGGGTATAAGGAAAAACTGTTTTTT
.	.	TRBV10-3	TRBJ2-3	CAISDSNTDTQYF	TGTGCCATCAGTGACTCAAACACAGATACGCAGTATTTT
TRBD2	.	TRBV24-1	TRBJ2-5	CATSDPSGGDGQETQYF	TGTGCCACCAGTGATCCTAGCGGGGGGGATGGTCAAGAGACCCAGTACTTC
.	.	TRBV12-3/TRBV12-4	TRBJ2-3	CASSHSGDSTDTEYF	TGTGCTAGCAGCCATAGCGGGGACAGCACAGATACGGAGTATTTT
.	.	TRBV6-5	TRBJ1-6	CASSYSRQETYSPLHF	TGTGCCAGCAGTTACTCTAGACAGGAGACTTATTCACCCCTCCACTTT
.	.	TRBV20-1	TRBJ2-1	CSAEYRGRDEQFF	TGCAGTGCTGAATACCGGGGCAGGGATGAGCAGTTCTTC
TRBD1	.	TRBV7-8	TRBJ2-5	CASSLGRTGAETQYF	TGTGCCAGCAGCTTGGGGAGAACAGGGGCAGAGACCCAGTACTTC
TRBD1	few	TRBV6-2/TRBV6-3	TRBJ1-5	CASSPLDREYQPQHF	TGTGCCAGCAGTCCCCTGGACAGGGAATATCAGCCCCAGCATTTT
TRBD2	few	TRBV20-1	TRBJ2-3	CSAQAGTTSTTDTQYF	TGCAGTGCTCAGGCGGGGACTACCTCTACCACAGATACGCAGTATTTT
TRBD2	few	TRBV5-1	TRBJ2-3	CASSLLGGGASTTDTQYF	TGCGCCAGCAGCTTGCTGGGCGGGGGGGCCTCAACGACAGATACGCAGTATTTT
.	.	TRBV3-1	TRBJ1-2	CASSKRRTSQPYGYTF	TGTGCCAGCAGCAAAAGGAGGACCTCCCAGCCGTATGGCTACACCTTC
.	.	TRBV7-2	TRBJ1-5	CASSVVGNQPQHF	TGTGCCAGCAGCGTAGTTGGGAATCAGCCCCAGCATTTT
.	.	TRBV25-1	TRBJ1-2	CASSASGFNYGYTF	TGTGCCAGCAGTGCTTCGGGATTTAACTATGGCTACACCTTC